The 26 T cell receptor beta chains reported below all come from one sample, sequenced in a study of T-cell reconstitution after alpha-beta-depleted transplantation in children. TCRbeta library construction was performed incorporating unique molecular identifiers. TCRdb processed the PCR reads anew with MiXCR; each CDR3 protein has one entry. The data show roughly 350,000 distinct CDR3 sequences, 10% seen once. Sequencing used PBMCs from the stem cell graft donor, obtained from the stem cell graft. The receptors shown here come from a human donor who donated a stem cell graft to a child with acute lymphoblastic leukemia.

This clonotype came up many times. This sequence joins TRBV12-3 or TRBV12-4 and TRBJ2-3; 10 bases agree with TRBD2. Trimming cost V 5 bases and J 5 bases; bases outside gene matches: 4. This CDR3 contains 14 residues. In DNA, the CDR3 is TGTGCCAGCAGTCCCGGGACTAGCGTAGATACGCAGTATTTT. Its protein is CASSPGTSVDTQYF.

This clonotype was recorded at least ten times. The chain employs TRBV9 and TRBJ2-5, with 9 bases fitting TRBD1. The CDR3 runs to 14 residues. The V gene's germline CDR1 is SGDLS and CDR2 YYNGEE. V shed 3 bases and J 5 bases; nucleotides not matched to a gene: 5. The CDR3 nucleotides are TGTGCCAGCAGCGAAACAGGGGGCTGGGAGACCCAGTACTTC. This encodes CASSETGGWETQYF.

This sequence joins TRBV12-3 or TRBV12-4 and TRBJ1-5; possible D gene TRBD1, 5 bases. Trimming pared 5 bases from V and 4 bases from J, leaving 12 bases between. The CDR3 totals 14 residues. Here the CDR3 reads CASSQRQINQPQHF. The CDR3 coding sequence is TGTGCCAGCAGTCAAAGACAGATTAATCAGCCCCAGCATTTT.

The chain uses TRBV11-2 and TRBJ2-3, with D possibly being TRBD2 (5 bases). The CDR3 covers 16 residues. Germline V gene lookup returns CDR1 SGHAT and CDR2 FQNNGV. Trimming removed 5 bases from V and 1 base from J, with 16 bases in between. The CDR3 DNA sequence: TGTGCCAGCAGCGCCGGGTCTAGCCGACGCACAGATACGCAGTATTTT. Amino acid sequence: CASSAGSSRRTDTQYF.

V and J are TRBV27 and TRBJ1-6, with D possibly being TRBD1 (6 bases). CDR1 is MNHEY and CDR2 is SMNVEV in the germline V gene (reference sequence). V was clipped by 4 bases and J by 11 bases, with 12 bases between them. The CDR3 contains 13 residues. CDR3 protein: CASSSQGRPPLHF. The CDR3 bases are TGTGCCAGCAGTTCACAGGGTCGCCCACCCCTCCACTTT.

This clonotype was counted a few times. The J gene is TRBJ2-7, the V gene TRBV12-3 or TRBV12-4; perhaps TRBD2 as D (6 bases). Deletions cut 6 bases from V and 3 bases from J, with 30 bases between. The CDR3 has 19 residues. The DNA for the CDR3 is TGTGCCAGCAGACGGGGGAGGTCGACTTTGTCGGGCGGTGGCTACGAGCAGTACTTC. Its protein is CASRRGRSTLSGGGYEQYF.

This clonotype was found a few times. This sequence joins TRBV20-1 and TRBJ2-3, with D hard to call. The CDR3 is made up of 12 amino acids. Germline values: CDR1 DFQATT, CDR2 SNEGSKA (reference sequence). V was pared by 4 bases and J by 1 base, with 6 bases between. The CDR3 loop is CSAMYGTDTQYF. The CDR3 DNA is TGCAGTGCTATGTATGGCACAGATACGCAGTATTTT.

This clonotype occurred a few times. V usage is TRBV10-1 and J usage is TRBJ2-5; TRBD2 is a possible D gene (6 bases). This CDR3 is built from 14 residues. With 1 base removed from V and 7 bases from J, the gap between germline ends came to 13 bases. The V gene's germline CDR1 is WNHNN and CDR2 SYGVQD (reference sequence). The CDR3 loop reads CASSELSRRGTQYF. The CDR3 DNA is TGCGCCAGCAGTGAGTTGTCCAGGCGGGGGACCCAGTACTTC.

In this sample, this clonotype turned up many times. The chain uses TRBV7-9 and TRBJ2-1; D is tentatively TRBD1 or TRBD2 (7 bases each). The CDR3 runs to 14 residues. CDR1 SEHNR and CDR2 FQNEAQ come from the germline V gene (reference sequence). Trimming left V 0 bases short and J 8 bases short, with 11 bases between. In DNA, the CDR3 is TGTGCCAGCAGCTTAGCGGGGGGGACAGATGAGCAGTTCTTC. Its protein product is CASSLAGGTDEQFF.

The chain links TRBV28 to TRBJ2-7, with 7 nucleotides matching TRBD1. Germline V gene sequence: CDR1 MDHEN, CDR2 SYDVKM. The CDR3 totals 16 residues. The trim removed 7 bases at V and 1 base at J, leaving 13 bases unmatched. The CDR3 region has the DNA TGTGCCAGCATTTCCGGGTCCCCGACAGGGTCCTACGAGCAGTACTTC. It encodes CASISGSPTGSYEQYF.

The V call is TRBV12-3 or TRBV12-4, the J call TRBJ2-1; perhaps TRBD1 as D (5 bases). The CDR3 runs to 12 residues. V gave up 2 bases and J gave up 12 bases, with 11 bases separating them. CDR3 residues: CASSLPPTGQFF. For the CDR3, the DNA is TGTGCCAGCAGTTTACCCCCAACAGGGCAGTTCTTC.

This clonotype was observed a few times. This chain connects TRBV18 to TRBJ2-3, with 9 bases aligning to TRBD1. There are 15 residues in the CDR3. CDR1 and CDR2 (germline): KGHSH, LQKENI. With 6 bases clipped from V and 3 bases from J, the junction kept 7 bases outside the gene matches. CDR3 residues: CASSPYRGRTDTQYF. CDR3 bases: TGTGCCAGCTCTCCTTACAGGGGGCGAACAGATACGCAGTATTTT. Combining the CDR3 with reference TRBV18 and TRBJ2-3 gives the whole variable domain NAGVMQNPRHLVRRRGQEARLRCSPMKGHSHVYWYRQLPEEGLKFMVYLQKENIIDESGMPKERFSAEFPKEGPSILRIQQVVRGDSAAYFCASSPYRGRTDTQYFGPGTRLTVL.

The gene calls are TRBV6-1 and TRBJ1-3; D unclear. Germline V gives CDR1 MNHNS, CDR2 SASEGT. The CDR3 is 17 residues long. V was clipped by 8 bases and J by 0 bases, with 20 bases between them. CDR3 amino acids: CASRFWAKGSSGNTIYF. The DNA for the CDR3 is TGTGCCAGCCGGTTCTGGGCGAAGGGAAGCTCTGGAAACACCATATATTTT.

This clonotype was seen a handful of times. The CDR3 sequence: CATRPQGRLDNEQFF. CDR3 coding DNA: TGTGCCACCAGGCCACAGGGAAGGCTGGACAATGAGCAGTTCTTC. The chain links TRBV24-1 to TRBJ2-1; the D gene is possibly TRBD1 (6 bases). The CDR3 is made up of 15 amino acids. The germline gives CDR1 KGHDR, CDR2 SFDVKD. With 7 bases removed from V and 5 bases from J, the gap between germline ends came to 17 bases.

The chain combines TRBV4-1 with TRBJ2-7; D is uncertain. In germline, CDR1 is MGHRA, CDR2 YSYEKL. CDR3 length: 14 residues. V was pared by 0 bases and J by 2 bases, with 8 bases between. In DNA, the CDR3 is TGCGCCAGCAGCCAAGAGGCTGAGACCTACGAGCAGTACTTC. Its translation: CASSQEAETYEQYF.

In its sample, this clonotype was seen many times. The rearrangement joins TRBV12-3 or TRBV12-4 to TRBJ1-3; tentative D call: TRBD1 (6 bases). The CDR3 has 15 residues. The V end was cut by 2 bases, the J end by 0 bases, with 8 bases between. For the CDR3, the DNA is TGTGCCAGCAGTTTAACAGGGAGCTCTGGAAACACCATATATTTT. It is translated as CASSLTGSSGNTIYF.

The CDR3 coding sequence is TGCGCCAGCAGAACCGAGACAGGGCTTGAAAAACTGTTTTTT. It is translated as CASRTETGLEKLFF. The genes are TRBV5-1 and TRBJ1-4; 7 bases align to TRBD1. Trimming took 5 bases from V and 7 from J; bases not matched to a gene: 8. The germline V gene has CDR1 SGHRS and CDR2 YFSETQ. The CDR3 contains 14 residues.

This chain links TRBV6-2 or TRBV6-3 with TRBJ1-2, with D tentatively TRBD1 (6 bases). The CDR3 contains 19 residues. Germline values: CDR1 MNHEY, CDR2 SVGEGT. Trimming took 2 bases from V and 4 from J, leaving 26 bases between them. In DNA form, the CDR3 reads TGTGCCAGCAGTTACCCTAACCTGCGGACAGAAGAGTCTTCCTATGGCTACACCTTC. Protein sequence: CASSYPNLRTEESSYGYTF.

The V and J genes are TRBV20-1 and TRBJ1-2, with a possible D match to TRBD1 (6 bases). This CDR3 contains 11 residues. Looked up from germline, CDR1 is DFQATT and CDR2 is SNEGSKA (reference sequence). Trimming stripped 6 bases from V and 6 bases from J, with 11 bases between. The DNA of the CDR3 is TGCAGTGCCCCAGGGGTCAATGGCTACACCTTC. Its protein product is CSAPGVNGYTF.

This clonotype was seen at least ten times. The chain has TRBV6-5 and TRBJ1-4; 10 bases are shared with TRBD1. The length of the CDR3 is 17 residues. Losses at the gene ends were 0 bases for V and 8 bases for J; bases not matched to a gene: 9. From germline, CDR1 is MNHEY and CDR2 SVGAGI. CDR3 region: CASSYSGHGTGEEKLFF. The CDR3, as DNA: TGTGCCAGCAGTTACTCAGGCCACGGGACAGGGGAGGAAAAACTGTTTTTT.

The V and J genes are TRBV4-1 and TRBJ1-5; D is uncertain. The ends were cut back, 0 bases at V and 1 base at J, with 10 bases in the middle. Germline V gives CDR1 MGHRA, CDR2 YSYEKL. The CDR3 sequence is 16 residues long. DNA of the CDR3: TGCGCCAGCAGCCAAGATTGGGGTAGGAGCAATCAGCCCCAGCATTTT. It translates to CASSQDWGRSNQPQHF.

A few counts support this clonotype. The CDR3 spells CASSSSIYNEQFF. CDR3 in DNA: TGTGCCAGCAGTTCAAGCATTTACAATGAGCAGTTCTTC. The chain links TRBV12-3 or TRBV12-4 to TRBJ2-1; D unclear. V was trimmed by 4 bases and J by 4 bases, leaving 8 bases between them. The CDR3 has 13 amino acids.

The V gene is TRBV27, the J gene TRBJ1-1, with 7 bases lining up with TRBD1. Germline V gives CDR1 MNHEY, CDR2 SMNVEV (reference sequence). The CDR3 spans 15 residues. The V segment lost 10 bases and the J segment 1 base; nucleotides outside the gene matches: 12. CDR3 sequence reads: CATRRQGGTNTEAFF. In DNA form, the CDR3 reads TGTGCCACCAGGAGACAGGGCGGTACGAACACTGAAGCTTTCTTT.

The V gene is TRBV11-3, the J gene TRBJ2-1; 8 positions agree with TRBD2. V lost 5 bases, J lost 8 bases, and 11 bases stayed unmatched. Per the germline V gene, CDR1 is SGHNT and CDR2 is YENEEA. The CDR3 covers 15 residues. The CDR3 region has the DNA TGTGCCAGCAGCGCCGGGACTAGGGGGATTGATGAGCAGTTCTTC. Amino acid sequence: CASSAGTRGIDEQFF.

This clonotype was seen repeatedly, ten times or more. This chain connects TRBV12-3 or TRBV12-4 to TRBJ2-5; the D gene is possibly TRBD2 (6 bases). The CDR3 runs to 15 residues. V was trimmed by 3 bases and J by 4 bases, leaving 15 bases between them. CDR3 DNA: TGTGCCAGCAGTTTCGGGACTCCCGGAGGAGAGACCCAGTACTTC. Protein sequence: CASSFGTPGGETQYF.

This clonotype turned up a few times. V is TRBV20-1 and J is TRBJ2-7; D is possibly TRBD2 (5 bases). Looked up from germline, CDR1 is DFQATT and CDR2 is SNEGSKA (reference sequence). The CDR3 spans 13 residues. The CDR3 region is CSQLLAPAYEQYF. For the CDR3, the DNA is TGCTCGCAGCTGCTAGCTCCAGCCTACGAGCAGTACTTC.